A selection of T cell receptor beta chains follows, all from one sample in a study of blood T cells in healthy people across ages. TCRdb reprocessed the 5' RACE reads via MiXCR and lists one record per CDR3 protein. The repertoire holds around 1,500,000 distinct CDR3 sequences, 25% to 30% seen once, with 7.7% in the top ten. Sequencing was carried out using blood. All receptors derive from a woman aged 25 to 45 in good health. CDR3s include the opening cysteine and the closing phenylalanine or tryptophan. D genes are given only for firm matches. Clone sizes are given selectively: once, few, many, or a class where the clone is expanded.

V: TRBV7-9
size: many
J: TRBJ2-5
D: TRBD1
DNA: TGTGCCAGCAGCTTCAATACCCTCGCTACAGGGGTCCGGGAGACCCAGTACTTC
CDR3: CASSFNTLATGVRETQYF

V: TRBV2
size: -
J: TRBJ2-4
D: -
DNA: TGTGCCAGCAGTATCCAGGCGTACATTCAGTACTTC
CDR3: CASSIQAYIQYF

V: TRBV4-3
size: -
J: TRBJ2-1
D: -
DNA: TGCGCCAGCAGCCGTAGGTACGACAGCTCCTACAATGAGCAGTTCTTC
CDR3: CASSRRYDSSYNEQFF

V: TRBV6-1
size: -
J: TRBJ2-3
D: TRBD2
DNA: TGTGCCAGCAGGCGGGAGAGATCCACAGATACGCAGTATTTT
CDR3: CASRRERSTDTQYF

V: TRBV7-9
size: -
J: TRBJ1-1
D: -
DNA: TGTGCCAGCAGGTCCGGGGCTGAAGCTTTCTTT
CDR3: CASRSGAEAFF

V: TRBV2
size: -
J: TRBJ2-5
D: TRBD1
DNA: TGTGCCAGCAGCCAGACAGGGAATGTGGCCCAGTACTTC
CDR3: CASSQTGNVAQYF

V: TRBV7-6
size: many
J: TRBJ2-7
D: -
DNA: TGTGCCAGCAGCTTACGGTTTGGAGGCGAGCAGTACTTC
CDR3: CASSLRFGGEQYF

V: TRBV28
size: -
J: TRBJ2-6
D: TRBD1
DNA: TGTGCCAGCAGAGGGAACAGGGGCCGAAGCTCTGGGACCAACGTCCTGACTTTC
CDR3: CASRGNRGRSSGTNVLTF

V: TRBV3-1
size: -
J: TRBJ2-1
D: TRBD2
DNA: TGTGCCAGCAGCCAAGAGGGGGGGACTAGCGTTGTAAATGAGCAGTTCTTC
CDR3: CASSQEGGTSVVNEQFF

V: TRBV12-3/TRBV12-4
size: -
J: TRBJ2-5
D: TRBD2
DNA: TGTGCCAGCAGTTTGGGTGTCCTAGCGGGAGGAGAGACCCAGTACTTC
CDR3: CASSLGVLAGGETQYF

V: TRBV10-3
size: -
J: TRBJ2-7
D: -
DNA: TGTACTATCAGTGGGTCGACAAACTACGAGCAGTACTTC
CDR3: CTISGSTNYEQYF

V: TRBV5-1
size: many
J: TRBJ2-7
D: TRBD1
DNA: TGCGCCAGCAGCAGATCTCAGGGGGCCGAATACGAGCAGTACTTC
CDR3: CASSRSQGAEYEQYF

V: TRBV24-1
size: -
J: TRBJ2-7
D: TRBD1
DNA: TGTGCCACCAGTGAGCAGCCGGGACAGACGCTCGAGCAGTACTTC
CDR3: CATSEQPGQTLEQYF

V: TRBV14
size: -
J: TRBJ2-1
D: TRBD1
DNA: TGTGCCAGCAGCCGGACAGGGGGGATTGAGCAGTTCTTC
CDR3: CASSRTGGIEQFF

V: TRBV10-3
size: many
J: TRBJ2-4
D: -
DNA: TGTGCCATCAGTGAGTCGTCAGAAAACATTCAGTACTTC
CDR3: CAISESSENIQYF

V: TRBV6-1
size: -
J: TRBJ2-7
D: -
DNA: TGTGCCAGCAAGGAAGGGGCGCGGGAGCAGTACTTC
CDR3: CASKEGAREQYF

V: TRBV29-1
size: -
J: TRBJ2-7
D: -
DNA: TGCAGCGCACGGACGGACTCCTACAATGAGCAGTACTTC
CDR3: CSARTDSYNEQYF

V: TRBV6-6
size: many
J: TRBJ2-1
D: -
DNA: TGTGCCAGCAGTTACCGGACTGAATACAATGAGCAGTTCTTC
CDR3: CASSYRTEYNEQFF

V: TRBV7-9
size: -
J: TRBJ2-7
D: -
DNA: TGTGCCAGCAGCTTAAAGGGGTTGGAAGGCGAGCAGTACTTC
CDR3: CASSLKGLEGEQYF

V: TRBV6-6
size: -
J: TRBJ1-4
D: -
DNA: TGTGCCAGCACCAAACAGGGAAGGGAAGATGAAAAACTGTTTTTT
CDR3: CASTKQGREDEKLFF

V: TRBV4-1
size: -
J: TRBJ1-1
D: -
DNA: TGCGCCAGCAGGGGGACGGCTGGAGGATCCACTGAAGCTTTCTTT
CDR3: CASRGTAGGSTEAFF

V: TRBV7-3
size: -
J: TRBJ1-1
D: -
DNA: TGTGCCAGCAGCCCCTTCTTGGGTCCTGGCACTGAAGCTTTCTTT
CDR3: CASSPFLGPGTEAFF

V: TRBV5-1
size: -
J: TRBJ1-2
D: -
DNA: TGCGCCAGCAGCTTGGCCGCGACGGAATATGGCTACATCTTC
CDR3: CASSLAATEYGYIF

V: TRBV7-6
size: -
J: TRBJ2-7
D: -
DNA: TGTGCCAGCAGCTTAGGGTCTCGTGGGACGGTTAACGAGCAGTACTTC
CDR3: CASSLGSRGTVNEQYF

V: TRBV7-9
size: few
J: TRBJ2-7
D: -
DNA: TGTGTCAGCAGCTTAGCCGGGATACCCTACGAGCAGTACTTC
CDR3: CVSSLAGIPYEQYF

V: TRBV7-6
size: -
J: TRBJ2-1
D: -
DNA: TGTGCCAGCAGCTTAGACCTCTCGCGGGATGCCTACAATGAGCAGTTCTTC
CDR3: CASSLDLSRDAYNEQFF

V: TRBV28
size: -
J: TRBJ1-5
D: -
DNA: TGTGCCAGCAGTTTGGGTGGGGGCCGCCTAAATCAGCCCCAGCATTTT
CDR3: CASSLGGGRLNQPQHF

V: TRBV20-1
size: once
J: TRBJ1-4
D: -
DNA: TGCAGTGCTTTCCGGGCCGAAAAACTGTTTTTT
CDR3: CSAFRAEKLFF

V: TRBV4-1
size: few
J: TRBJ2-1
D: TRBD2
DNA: TGCGCCAGCAGCCGCGGGACTACCTACAATGAGCAGTTCTTC
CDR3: CASSRGTTYNEQFF

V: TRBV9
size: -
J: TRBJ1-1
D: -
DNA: TGTGCCAGCAGCCCGGGCCCTGGCGCTGAAGCTTTCTTT
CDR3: CASSPGPGAEAFF

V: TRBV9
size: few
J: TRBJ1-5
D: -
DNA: TGTGCCAGCAGCCCAGAGGGAGGGACCCAGCATTTT
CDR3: CASSPEGGTQHF

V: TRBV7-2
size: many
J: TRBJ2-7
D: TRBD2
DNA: TGTGCCAGCAGCTTAGAAGTCGCCGGACTAGCGGGAGATTACGAGCAGTACTTC
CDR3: CASSLEVAGLAGDYEQYF

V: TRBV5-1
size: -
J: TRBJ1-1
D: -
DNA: TGCGCCAGCAGCTCGACCAGGGTAAACACTGAAGCTTTCTTT
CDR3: CASSSTRVNTEAFF

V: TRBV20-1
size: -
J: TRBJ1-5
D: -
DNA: TGCAGTGCTAGACAGGGGTTGCAGCCCCAGCATTTT
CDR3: CSARQGLQPQHF

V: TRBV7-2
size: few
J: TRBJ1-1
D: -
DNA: TGTGCCAGCAGCTTACAATTCTGGGACCAGGAAGCTTTCTTT
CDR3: CASSLQFWDQEAFF

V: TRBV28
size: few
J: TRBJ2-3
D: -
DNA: TGTGCCAGCAGTTCCGGACAGCAAGATACGCAGTATTTT
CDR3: CASSSGQQDTQYF

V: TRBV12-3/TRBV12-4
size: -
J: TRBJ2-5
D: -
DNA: TGTGCCAGCAAGTGGGCTTGGGAACGCAATGAGCAGTACTTC
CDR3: CASKWAWERNEQYF

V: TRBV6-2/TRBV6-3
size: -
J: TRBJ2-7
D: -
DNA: TGTGCCAGCAGTTACTCGGACGGAACCTACGAGCAGTACTTC
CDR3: CASSYSDGTYEQYF

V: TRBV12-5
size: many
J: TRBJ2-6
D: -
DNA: TGTGCTAGTGGTTTGGAAGCGGACAGCTTCTCTGGGGCCAACGTCCTGACTTTC
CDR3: CASGLEADSFSGANVLTF

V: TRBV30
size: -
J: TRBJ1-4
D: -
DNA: TGTGCCTGGAGTCCGCCGATCGCTAATGAAAAACTGTTTTTT
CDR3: CAWSPPIANEKLFF

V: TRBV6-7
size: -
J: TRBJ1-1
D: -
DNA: TGTGCCAGCAGACCCAGAGCTTTCTTT
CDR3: CASRPRAFF

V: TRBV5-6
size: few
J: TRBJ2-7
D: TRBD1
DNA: TGTGCCAGCAGCTTGTCGACAGGGGGAATGAGCTCCTACGAGCAGTACTTC
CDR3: CASSLSTGGMSSYEQYF

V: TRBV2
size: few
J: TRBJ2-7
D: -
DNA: TGTGCCAGCAGGGGGGACACTCACGAGCAGTACTTC
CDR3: CASRGDTHEQYF

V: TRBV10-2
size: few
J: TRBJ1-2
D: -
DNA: TGCGCCAGCAGTGGGGGGAATACAATAGGGGACTATGGCTACACCTTC
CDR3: CASSGGNTIGDYGYTF

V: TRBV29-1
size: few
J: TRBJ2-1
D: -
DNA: TGCAGCGGGGCTTGGGGGAATGAGCAGTTCTTC
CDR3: CSGAWGNEQFF

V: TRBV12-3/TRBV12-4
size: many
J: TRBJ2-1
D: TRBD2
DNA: TGTGCCAGCAGAACCGGGACTACGCGGAATGAGCAGTTCTTC
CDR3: CASRTGTTRNEQFF

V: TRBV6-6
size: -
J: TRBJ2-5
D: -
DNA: TGTGCCAGCAGTTACCACGGGGCCATCGAGAATCAAGAGACCCAGTACTTC
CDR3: CASSYHGAIENQETQYF

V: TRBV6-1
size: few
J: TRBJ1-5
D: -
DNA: TGTGCCAGCAGTGCCCCCCTGGGGGTAAATCAGCCCCAGCATTTT
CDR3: CASSAPLGVNQPQHF

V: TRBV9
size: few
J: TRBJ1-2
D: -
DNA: TGTGCCAGCAGCACCCTACCCGGGGTAACGTTCTATGGCTACACCTTC
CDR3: CASSTLPGVTFYGYTF

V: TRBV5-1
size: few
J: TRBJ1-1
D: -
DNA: TGCGCCAGCAGCTCAATCGGCACTGAAGCTTTCTTT
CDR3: CASSSIGTEAFF

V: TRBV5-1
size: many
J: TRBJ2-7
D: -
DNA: TGCGCCAGCAGCTTGACGGGCCAGGGGCGCGACGATCAGTACTTC
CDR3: CASSLTGQGRDDQYF

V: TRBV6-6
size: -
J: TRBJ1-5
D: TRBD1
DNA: TGTGCCAGCGTGAGACAGGGGGCCGGACAGCCCCAGCATTTT
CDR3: CASVRQGAGQPQHF

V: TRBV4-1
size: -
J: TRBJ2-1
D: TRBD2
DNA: TGCGCCAGCACAACCGAAGCGGGAGCGAGATACAATGAGCAGTTCTTC
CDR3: CASTTEAGARYNEQFF

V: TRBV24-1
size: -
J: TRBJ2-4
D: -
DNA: TGTGCCACCAGTGCCCCGAGGGGTCCGCTAGCCAAAAACATTCAGTACTTC
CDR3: CATSAPRGPLAKNIQYF